This T cell receptor (beta chain) appears in the sequencing data of a study of molecular identifiers for immune sequencing clone quantification. Germline lookup yields CDR1 MNHEY and CDR2 SVGAGI. CDR3 length equals 12 residues. V shed 8 bases and J shed 6 bases, with 10 bases lying between them. This clonotype showed up many times. Its specificity is unknown. Previously described methods and listed TCR primers produced bulk TCR libraries. One entry per CDR3 protein, called by TCRdb with MiXCR from the PCR reads. The sample has 490,000 or so distinct CDR3 sequences, under 30% seen once. Naive CD8 sequencing libraries were generated from approximately 20,000 to 1,000,000 sorted cells, with 10%, 30% or 50% RNA as input. General study findings and limits: Clones above 20 RNA copies held over 99% of effector molecules, under 1% in naive cells.

Sequencing was carried out using naive CD8+ T cells from blood, with Jurkat cell RNA spiked in. Subset noted: FACS-sorted CD8+CD4-CCR7+CD45RA+ naive T cells. The genes are TRBV6-5 and TRBJ2-2; no reliable D call. This TCR came from a human donor in good health. Some libraries in this study had Jurkat cell RNA spiked in. The DNA for the CDR3 is TGTGCCAGCGGAGCTAGGTCCGGGGAGCTGTTTTTT. Translated, it gives CASGARSGELFF.